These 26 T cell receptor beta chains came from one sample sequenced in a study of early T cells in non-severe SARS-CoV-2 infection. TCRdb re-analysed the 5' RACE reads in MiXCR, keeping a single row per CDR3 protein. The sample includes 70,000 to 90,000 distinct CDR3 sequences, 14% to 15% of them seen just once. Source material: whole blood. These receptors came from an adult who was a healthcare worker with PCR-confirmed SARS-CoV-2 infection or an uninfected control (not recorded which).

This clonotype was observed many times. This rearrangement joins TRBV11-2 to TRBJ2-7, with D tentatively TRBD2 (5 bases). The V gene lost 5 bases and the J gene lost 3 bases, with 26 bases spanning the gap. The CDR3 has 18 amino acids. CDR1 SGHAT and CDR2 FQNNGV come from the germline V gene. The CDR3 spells CASSQRLVFPTGGYEQYF. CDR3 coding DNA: TGTGCCAGCAGCCAGCGGCTAGTTTTCCCCACTGGTGGCTACGAGCAGTACTTC.

This CDR3 reads CASRRLATNEKLFF. DNA of the CDR3: TGTGCCAGCAGAAGGCTTGCAACTAATGAAAAACTGTTTTTT. This chain joins TRBV7-6 and TRBJ1-4; D unresolved. This CDR3 is 14 amino acids long. CDR1 and CDR2 from the germline V gene are SGHVS and FNYEAQ. V was trimmed by 6 bases and J by 0 bases, leaving 8 bases between them. Using reference TRBV7-6 and TRBJ1-4 for the parts outside the CDR3, the full variable domain is GAGVSQSPRYKVTKRGQDVALRCDPISGHVSLYWYRQALGQGPEFLTYFNYEAQQDKSGLPNDRFSAERPEGSISTLTIQRTEQRDSAMYRCASRRLATNEKLFFGSGTQLSVL.

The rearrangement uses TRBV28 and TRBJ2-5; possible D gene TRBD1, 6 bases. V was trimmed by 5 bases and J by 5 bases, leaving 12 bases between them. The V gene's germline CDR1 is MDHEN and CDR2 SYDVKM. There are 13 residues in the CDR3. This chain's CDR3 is CASSPDRGETQYF. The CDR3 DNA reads TGTGCCAGCAGTCCGGACAGAGGGGAGACCCAGTACTTC.

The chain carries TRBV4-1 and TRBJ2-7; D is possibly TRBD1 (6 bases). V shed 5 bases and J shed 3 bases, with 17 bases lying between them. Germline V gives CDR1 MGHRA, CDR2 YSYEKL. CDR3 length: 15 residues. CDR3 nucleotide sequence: TGCGCCAGCAGCTCTCCAGGGCAGGGGCACTACGAGCAGTACTTC. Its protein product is CASSSPGQGHYEQYF.

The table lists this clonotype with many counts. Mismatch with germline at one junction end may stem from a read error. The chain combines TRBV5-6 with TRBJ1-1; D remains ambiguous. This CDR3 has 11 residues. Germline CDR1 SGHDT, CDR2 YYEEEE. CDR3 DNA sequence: TGTGCCAGCAGCTTGGGTCAGGACCCCTCCTTT. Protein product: CASSLGQDPSF.

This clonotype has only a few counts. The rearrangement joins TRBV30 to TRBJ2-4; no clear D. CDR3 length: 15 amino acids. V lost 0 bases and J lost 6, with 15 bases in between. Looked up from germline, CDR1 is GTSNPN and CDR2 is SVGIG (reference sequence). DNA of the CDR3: TGTGCCTGGAGTGTATTCCCTTTGTCTGGAAACATTCAGTACTTC. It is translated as CAWSVFPLSGNIQYF.

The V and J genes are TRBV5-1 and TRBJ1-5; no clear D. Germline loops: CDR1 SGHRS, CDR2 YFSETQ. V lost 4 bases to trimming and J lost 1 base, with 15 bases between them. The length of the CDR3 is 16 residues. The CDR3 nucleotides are TGCGCCAGCAGCCCCGGGGAGGACGTCAGCAATCAGCCCCAGCATTTT. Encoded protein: CASSPGEDVSNQPQHF.

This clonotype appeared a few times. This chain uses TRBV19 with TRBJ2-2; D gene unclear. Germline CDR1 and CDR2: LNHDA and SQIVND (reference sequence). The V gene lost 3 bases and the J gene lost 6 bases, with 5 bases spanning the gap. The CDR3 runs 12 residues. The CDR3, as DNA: TGTGCCAGTAGTATCGCTGCCGGGGAGCTGTTTTTT. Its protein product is CASSIAAGELFF.

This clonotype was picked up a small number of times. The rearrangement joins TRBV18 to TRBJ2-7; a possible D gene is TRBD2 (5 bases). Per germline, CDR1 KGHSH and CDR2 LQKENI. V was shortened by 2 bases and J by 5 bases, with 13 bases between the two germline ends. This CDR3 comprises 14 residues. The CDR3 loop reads CASSPTLEAHEQYF. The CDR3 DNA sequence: TGTGCCAGCTCACCAACACTAGAGGCCCACGAGCAGTACTTC.

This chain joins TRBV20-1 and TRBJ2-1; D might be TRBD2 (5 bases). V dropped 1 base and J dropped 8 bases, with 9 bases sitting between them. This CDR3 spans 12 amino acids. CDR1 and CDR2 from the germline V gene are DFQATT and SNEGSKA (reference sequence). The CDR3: CSARGGEYEQFF. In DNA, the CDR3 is TGCAGTGCTAGAGGTGGGGAGTATGAGCAGTTCTTC.

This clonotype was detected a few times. The CDR3 reads CASSLRRGETQYF. CDR3 DNA sequence: TGTGCCAGCAGTCTCCGGCGGGGAGAGACCCAGTACTTC. The chain employs TRBV27 and TRBJ2-5; possibly TRBD2 for D (6 bases). Deletions cut 5 bases from V and 4 bases from J, with 11 bases between. From germline, CDR1 is MNHEY and CDR2 SMNVEV (reference sequence). The CDR3 totals 13 residues.

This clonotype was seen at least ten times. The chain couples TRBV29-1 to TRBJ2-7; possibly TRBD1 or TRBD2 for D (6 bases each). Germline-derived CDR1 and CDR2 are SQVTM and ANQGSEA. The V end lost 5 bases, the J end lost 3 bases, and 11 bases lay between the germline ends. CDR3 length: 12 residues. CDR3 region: CSVSQGLYEQYF. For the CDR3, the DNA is TGCAGCGTTTCACAGGGACTCTACGAGCAGTACTTC.

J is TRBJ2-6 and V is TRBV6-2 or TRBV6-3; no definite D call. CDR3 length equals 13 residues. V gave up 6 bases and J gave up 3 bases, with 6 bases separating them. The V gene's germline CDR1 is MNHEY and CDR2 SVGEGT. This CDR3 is CASRAVGANVLTF. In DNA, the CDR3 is TGTGCCAGCAGAGCCGTTGGGGCCAACGTCCTGACTTTC.

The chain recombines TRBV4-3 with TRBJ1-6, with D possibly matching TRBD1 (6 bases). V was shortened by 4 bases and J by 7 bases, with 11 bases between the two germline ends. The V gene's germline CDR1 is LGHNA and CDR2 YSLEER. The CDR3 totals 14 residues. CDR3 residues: CASSPGTNNSPLHF. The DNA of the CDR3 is TGCGCCAGCAGCCCGGGGACAAACAATTCACCCCTCCACTTT.

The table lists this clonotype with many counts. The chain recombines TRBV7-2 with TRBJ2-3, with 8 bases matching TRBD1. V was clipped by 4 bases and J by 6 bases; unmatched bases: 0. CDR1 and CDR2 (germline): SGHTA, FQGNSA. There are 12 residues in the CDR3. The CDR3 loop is CASSWTGDTQYF. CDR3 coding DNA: TGTGCCAGCAGCTGGACAGGGGATACGCAGTATTTT.

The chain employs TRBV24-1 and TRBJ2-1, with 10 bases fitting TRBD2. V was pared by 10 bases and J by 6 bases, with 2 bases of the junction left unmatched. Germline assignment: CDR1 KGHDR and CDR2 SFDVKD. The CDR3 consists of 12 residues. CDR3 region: CATASGSNEQFF. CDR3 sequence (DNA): TGTGCCACGGCTAGCGGGAGCAATGAGCAGTTCTTC.

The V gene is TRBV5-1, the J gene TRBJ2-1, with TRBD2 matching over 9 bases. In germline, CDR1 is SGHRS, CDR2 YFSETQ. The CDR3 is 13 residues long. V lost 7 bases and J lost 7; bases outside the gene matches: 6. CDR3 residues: CASRSTSGNEQFF. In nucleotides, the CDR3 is TGCGCCAGCCGGTCGACTAGCGGAAATGAGCAGTTCTTC.

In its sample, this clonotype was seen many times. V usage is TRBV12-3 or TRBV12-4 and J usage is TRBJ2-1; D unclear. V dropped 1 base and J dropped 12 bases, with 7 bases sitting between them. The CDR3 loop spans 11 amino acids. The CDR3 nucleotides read TGTGCCAGCAGTTTAGGTTTTGTGCAGTTCTTC. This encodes CASSLGFVQFF.

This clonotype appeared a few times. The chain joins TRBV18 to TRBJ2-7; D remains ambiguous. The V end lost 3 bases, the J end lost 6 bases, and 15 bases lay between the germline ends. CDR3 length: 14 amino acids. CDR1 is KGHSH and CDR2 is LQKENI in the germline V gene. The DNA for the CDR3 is TGTGCCAGCTCACCCTTACGACCTTTGTCCGAGCAGTACTTC. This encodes CASSPLRPLSEQYF. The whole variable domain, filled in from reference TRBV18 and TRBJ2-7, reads NAGVMQNPRHLVRRRGQEARLRCSPMKGHSHVYWYRQLPEEGLKFMVYLQKENIIDESGMPKERFSAEFPKEGPSILRIQQVVRGDSAAYFCASSPLRPLSEQYFGPGTRLTVT.

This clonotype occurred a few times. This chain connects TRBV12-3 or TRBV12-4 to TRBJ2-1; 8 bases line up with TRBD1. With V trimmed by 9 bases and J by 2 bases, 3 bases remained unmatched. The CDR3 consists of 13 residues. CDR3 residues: CASGQGTYNEQFF. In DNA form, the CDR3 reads TGTGCCAGTGGACAGGGAACCTACAATGAGCAGTTCTTC.

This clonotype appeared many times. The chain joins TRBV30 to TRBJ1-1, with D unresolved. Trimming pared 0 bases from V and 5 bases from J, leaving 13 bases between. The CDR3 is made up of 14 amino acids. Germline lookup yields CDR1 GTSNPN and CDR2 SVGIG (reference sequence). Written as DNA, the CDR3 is TGTGCCTGGAGTGTATATAGGGTGAGAACTGAAGCTTTCTTT. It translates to CAWSVYRVRTEAFF.

The CDR3 DNA follows: TGCAGTGCTAGAGAACAGGGGTCAGAAGCTTTCTTT. It translates to CSAREQGSEAFF. The chain combines TRBV20-1 with TRBJ1-1; TRBD1 aligns across 7 bases. Per the germline V gene, CDR1 is DFQATT and CDR2 is SNEGSKA (reference sequence). J was trimmed by 8 bases and V by 0 bases; bases with no gene match: 3. This CDR3 spans 12 amino acids.

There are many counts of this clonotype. The CDR3 protein is CASSQVSSGYQETQYF. CDR3 sequence (DNA): TGTGCCAGCAGCCAGGTGTCTAGCGGCTACCAAGAGACCCAGTACTTC. The V call is TRBV11-2, the J call TRBJ2-5; 7 positions agree with TRBD2. Germline CDR1 reads SGHAT; CDR2 reads FQNNGV. This CDR3 comprises 16 residues. The J segment lost 0 bases and the V segment lost 5 bases, leaving 9 bases of the junction unmatched. The variable domain in full, completed from reference TRBV11-2 and TRBJ2-5, reads EAGVAQSPRYKIIEKRQSVAFWCNPISGHATLYWYQQILGQGPKLLIQFQNNGVVDDSQLPKDRFSAERLKGVDSTLKIQPAKLEDSAVYLCASSQVSSGYQETQYFGPGTRLLVL.

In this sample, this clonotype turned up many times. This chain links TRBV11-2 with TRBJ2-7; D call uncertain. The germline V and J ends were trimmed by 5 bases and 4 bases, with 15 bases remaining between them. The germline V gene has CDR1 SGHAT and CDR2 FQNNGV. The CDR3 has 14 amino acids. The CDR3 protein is CASSTTERKYEQYF. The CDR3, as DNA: TGTGCCAGCAGCACAACGGAGCGAAAATACGAGCAGTACTTC.

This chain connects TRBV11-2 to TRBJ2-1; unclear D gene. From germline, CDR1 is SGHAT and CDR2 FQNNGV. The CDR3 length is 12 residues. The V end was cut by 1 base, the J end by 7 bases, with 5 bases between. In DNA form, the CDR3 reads TGTGCCAGCAGCTTAGGACGGAATGAGCAGTTCTTC. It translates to CASSLGRNEQFF.

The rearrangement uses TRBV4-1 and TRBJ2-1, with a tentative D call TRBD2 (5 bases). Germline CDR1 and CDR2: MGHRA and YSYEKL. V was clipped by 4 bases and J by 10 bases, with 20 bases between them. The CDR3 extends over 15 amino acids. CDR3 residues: CASSPSGQSTLEQFF. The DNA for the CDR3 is TGCGCCAGCAGCCCGAGCGGCCAATCAACGTTGGAGCAGTTCTTC.